Each of the 10 T cell receptor beta chains below was sequenced from the same sample in a study of vaccination and CD4 T cells after COVID-19. The study sequenced cultured CD4+ T cell DNA using the Oncomine TCR Beta short-read assay. From the PCR reads, TCRdb called clonotypes with MiXCR, one entry per CDR3 protein. The table shows 11,000 or so distinct CDR3 sequences, with about 38% occurring only once. Sample treatment: roughly 10-day PBMC culture with coronavirus spike peptide pools or control peptides (ViraFEST assay). No antigens are known for them. The specimen was CD4+ T cells from blood, cultured in vitro. Source of these receptors: a human donor who had recovered from COVID-19.

This CDR3 reads CASSRTDPSTGELFF. The CDR3 region has the DNA TGTGCCAGCAGCCGGACAGACCCGAGCACCGGGGAGCTGTTTTTT. V usage is TRBV6-1 and J usage is TRBJ2-2; D might be TRBD1 (6 bases). The CDR3 loop spans 15 amino acids. V shed 6 bases and J shed 4 bases, with 15 bases lying between them. CDR1 and CDR2 from the germline V gene are MNHNS and SASEGT.

The chain employs TRBV3-1 and TRBJ2-2, with 8 positions matching TRBD1. The CDR3 runs to 13 residues. After removal of 4 bases from V and 6 bases from J, the junction contained 1 base not matched to a gene. Germline CDR1 LGHDT, CDR2 YNNKEL (reference sequence). The CDR3 spells CASSPDRAGELFF. DNA of the CDR3: TGTGCCAGCAGCCCGGACAGGGCCGGGGAGCTGTTTTTT.

This clonotype was observed once. The V and J genes are TRBV29-1 and TRBJ2-5; D uncertain. V dropped 4 bases and J dropped 0 bases, with 9 bases sitting between them. Germline CDR1 SQVTM, CDR2 ANQGSEA. The CDR3 sequence is 13 residues long. CDR3 loop: CSVGAADQETQYF. The CDR3 DNA reads TGCAGCGTTGGGGCCGCGGACCAAGAGACCCAGTACTTC. Together with reference TRBV29-1 and TRBJ2-5, the CDR3 gives the full variable domain: SAVISQKPSRDICQRGTSLTIQCQVDSQVTMMFWYRQQPGQSLTLIATANQGSEATYESGFVIDKFPISRPNLTFSTLTVSNMSPEDSSIYLCSVGAADQETQYFGPGTRLLVL.

The V gene is TRBV6-2 or TRBV6-3, the J gene TRBJ1-1, with a weak D call TRBD1 (5 bases). From germline, CDR1 is MNHEY and CDR2 SVGEGT. Between the trimmed V and J ends, which lost 6 bases and 7 bases, there was a span of 9 bases. The CDR3 covers 11 residues. The chain's CDR3 is CASRHGGEAFF. In DNA form, the CDR3 reads TGTGCCAGCAGGCACGGGGGTGAAGCTTTCTTT.

The rearrangement joins TRBV11-3 to TRBJ2-3; D perhaps matches TRBD2 (5 bases). The V end lost 3 bases, the J end lost 2 bases, and 12 bases lay between the germline ends. The CDR3 length is 15 residues. Germline assignment: CDR1 SGHNT and CDR2 YENEEA. The CDR3: CASSFGDYLTDTQYF. CDR3 DNA: TGTGCCAGCAGCTTCGGTGACTACCTCACAGATACGCAGTATTTT.

This clonotype was observed a handful of times. This chain uses TRBV20-1 with TRBJ1-4; D remains ambiguous. The CDR3 sequence is 13 residues long. Deletions cut 3 bases from V and 6 bases from J, with 11 bases between. Germline lookup yields CDR1 DFQATT and CDR2 SNEGSKA (reference sequence). The DNA of the CDR3 is TGCAGTGCTAGTAGGGATAGTTATGAAAAACTGTTTTTT. This sequence encodes CSASRDSYEKLFF.

This clonotype appeared a single time. The genes are TRBV7-2 and TRBJ2-7; no reliable D call. The CDR3 runs to 12 residues. Germline loops: CDR1 SGHTA, CDR2 FQGNSA. V dropped 2 bases and J dropped 3 bases, with 5 bases sitting between them. As DNA, the CDR3 is TGTGCCAGCAGCTTATACGGCTACGAGCAGTACTTC. Protein sequence: CASSLYGYEQYF.

The chain uses TRBV20-1 and TRBJ2-3, with 7 bases lining up with TRBD2. Germline CDR1 reads DFQATT; CDR2 reads SNEGSKA (reference sequence). The length of the CDR3 is 13 residues. V shed 3 bases, J shed 4 bases, and the junction held 4 bases outside the gene matches. The CDR3 nucleotides read TGCAGTGCTAGTCGGGCGGGAGCAGATACGCAGTATTTT. Protein sequence: CSASRAGADTQYF.

This chain links TRBV19 with TRBJ2-7; the match to TRBD2 covers 16 bases. V lost 4 bases and J lost 3; bases outside the gene matches: 9. The germline V gene has CDR1 LNHDA and CDR2 SQIVND (reference sequence). The CDR3 is made up of 18 amino acids. This CDR3 reads CASSTKGTSGRAVYEQYF. CDR3 sequence (DNA): TGTGCCAGTAGTACAAAAGGGACTAGCGGGAGGGCCGTCTACGAGCAGTACTTC. The whole variable domain, filled in from reference TRBV19 and TRBJ2-7, reads DGGITQSPKYLFRKEGQNVTLSCEQNLNHDAMYWYRQDPGQGLRLIYYSQIVNDFQKGDIAEGYSVSREKKESFPLTVTSAQKNPTAFYLCASSTKGTSGRAVYEQYFGPGTRLTVT.

This clonotype was found a few times. The gene calls are TRBV6-2 or TRBV6-3 and TRBJ1-6; D is uncertain. This CDR3 spans 12 amino acids. Germline V gives CDR1 MNHEY, CDR2 SVGEGT. V lost 8 bases, J lost 7 bases, and 9 bases lay in between. The CDR3 region has the DNA TGTGCCAGCGGGAGACGGAATTCACCCCTCCACTTT. This gives the protein CASGRRNSPLHF.